A selection of T cell receptor beta chains follows, all from one sample in a study of blood T cell repertoires in COVID-19. TCRdb keeps only in-frame clones here, not all; method: immunoSEQ multiplex PCR. The sample has 300,000 to 450,000 clones, about 85% seen once; the top ten hold approximately 3.6%. The material sequenced was peripheral blood. These receptors originate from a woman between 18 and 29 years old with acute or convalescent COVID-19. The CDR3 runs from the conserved cysteine through the conserved F or W. D genes are given only for firm matches. Only some rows state a clone size, as once, few, many or a class for expanded clones.

J,size,V,D,DNA,CDR3
TRBJ2-1,NA,TRBV28,NA,TGTGCCAGCGGTACTAGCTCCTACAATGAGCAGTTCTTC,CASGTSSYNEQFF
TRBJ2-2,once,TRBV19,NA,TGTGCCAGTAGTATTACCGGGGACGGGGAGCTGTTTTTT,CASSITGDGELFF
TRBJ1-2,NA,TRBV2,NA,TGTGCCGCCCCAGGCGGGGGTGAGGGCTATGGCTACACCTTC,CAAPGGGEGYGYTF
TRBJ2-1,NA,TRBV29-1,TRBD1,TGCAGCGCCGAATGGGGACAGGGGTCTGTATTCAATGAGCAGTTCTTC,CSAEWGQGSVFNEQFF
TRBJ2-1,NA,TRBV9,NA,TGTGCCAGCAGCGTAGGGCAGGGGCACAATGAGCAGTTCTTC,CASSVGQGHNEQFF
TRBJ1-1,many,TRBV28,TRBD1,TGTGCCAGCAGCTCCGGGACAGCGACGAACACTGAAGCTTTCTTT,CASSSGTATNTEAFF
TRBJ2-7,NA,TRBV13,NA,TGTGCCAGCAGCTTCTGGGGCGACGAGCAGTACTTC,CASSFWGDEQYF
TRBJ2-1,NA,TRBV19,TRBD2,TGTGCCAGTAACCCGGGCGGGGGTAACTCCTACAATGAGCAGTTCTTC,CASNPGGGNSYNEQFF
TRBJ1-4,NA,TRBV2,TRBD1,TGTGCCAGCAGTCAGGTGACAGGGAACGAAAAACTGTTTTTT,CASSQVTGNEKLFF
TRBJ1-2,NA,TRBV21-1,NA,TGTGCCAGCAGCAAATGGGCAACCACTAACTATGGCTACACCTTC,CASSKWATTNYGYTF
TRBJ1-1,NA,TRBV25-1,NA,TGTGCCAGCCGGACGGACAAGGCAGACACTGAAGCTTTCTTT,CASRTDKADTEAFF
TRBJ2-1,NA,TRBV24-1,NA,TGTGCCACAATCGGTCCCTACAATGAGCAGTTCTTC,CATIGPYNEQFF
TRBJ1-1,few,TRBV2,TRBD1,TGTGCCAGCACCTTTTACGAGACAGGGGTCACTGAAGCTTTCTTT,CASTFYETGVTEAFF
TRBJ1-6,NA,TRBV11-2,TRBD1,TGTGCCAGCAGCGTAGAGTACGGGACAGAATATAATTCACCCCTCCACTTT,CASSVEYGTEYNSPLHF
TRBJ1-5,NA,TRBV3-1/TRBV3-2,NA,TGTGCCAGCAGCGCCGGCAGGCGCAATCAGCCCCAGCATTTT,CASSAGRRNQPQHF
TRBJ2-1,NA,TRBV27,TRBD1,TGTGCCAGCAGTTTATCGGGACAGTACAATGAGCAGTTCTTC,CASSLSGQYNEQFF
TRBJ1-4,NA,TRBV18,TRBD1,TGTGCCAGCTCCCCAGGACAGGGCCTACGTGAACTGTTTTTT,CASSPGQGLRELFF
TRBJ1-1,NA,TRBV3-1/TRBV3-2,NA,TGTGCCAGCAGCCCTGAGAGTGGGGACATGAACACTGAAGCTTTCTTT,CASSPESGDMNTEAFF
TRBJ1-5,NA,TRBV7-9,TRBD1,TGTGCCAGCAGCCAGGACAGGGTCAATCAGCCCCAGCATTTT,CASSQDRVNQPQHF
TRBJ1-5,NA,TRBV18,NA,TGTGCCAGCTCACCACAGTTTCTCAGGGAGGAGGATCAGCCCCAGCATTTT,CASSPQFLREEDQPQHF
TRBJ1-1,once,TRBV9,NA,TGTGCCAGCAGCGTTGATAGGGGGACTGAAGCTTTCTTT,CASSVDRGTEAFF
TRBJ2-7,NA,TRBV14,NA,TGTGCCAGCAGCCAAGAGACGTACAGCGAGCAGTACTTC,CASSQETYSEQYF
TRBJ1-2,NA,TRBV30,NA,TGTGCCTGGAGTGGAATCCTGGGAGGGACTAACTATGGCTACACCTTC,CAWSGILGGTNYGYTF